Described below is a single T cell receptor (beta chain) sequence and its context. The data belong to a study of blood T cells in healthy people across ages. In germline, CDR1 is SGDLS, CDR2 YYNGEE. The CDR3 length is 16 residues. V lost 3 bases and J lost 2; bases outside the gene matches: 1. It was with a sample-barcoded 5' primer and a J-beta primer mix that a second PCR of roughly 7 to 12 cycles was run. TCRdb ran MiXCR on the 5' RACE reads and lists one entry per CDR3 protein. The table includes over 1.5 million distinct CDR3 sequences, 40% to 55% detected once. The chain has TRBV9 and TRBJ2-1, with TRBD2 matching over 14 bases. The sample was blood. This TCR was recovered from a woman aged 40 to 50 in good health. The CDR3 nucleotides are TGTGCCAGCAGCGAGACTAGCGGGGGGGCCTACAATGAGCAGTTCTTC. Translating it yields CASSETSGGAYNEQFF.